Sequencing of this TCR beta chain was carried out in a study of preoperative IRX-2 immunotherapy in early breast cancer. Data came from immunoSEQ multiplex PCR; TCRdb stores just in-frame clones and leaves some out. The sample carries about 1,100 clones, 67% recorded once. Treatment in this sample: preoperative locoregional IRX-2 cytokine immunotherapy. Samples came from a phase Ib trial of preoperative locoregional IRX-2 cytokine immunotherapy. The CDR3 length is 15 residues. CDR1 ENHRY and CDR2 SYGVKD come from the germline V gene. V dropped 2 bases and J dropped 0 bases, with 8 bases sitting between them.

The TCR sequence derives from a human donor with breast cancer. The chain employs TRBV10-3 and TRBJ2-4, with D hard to call. This specimen consisted of tumor tissue, obtained before IRX-2 immunotherapy. CDR3 sequence: CAISEGAQAKNIQYF. CDR3 DNA sequence: TGTGCCATCAGTGAGGGCGCTCAAGCCAAAAACATTCAGTACTTC.